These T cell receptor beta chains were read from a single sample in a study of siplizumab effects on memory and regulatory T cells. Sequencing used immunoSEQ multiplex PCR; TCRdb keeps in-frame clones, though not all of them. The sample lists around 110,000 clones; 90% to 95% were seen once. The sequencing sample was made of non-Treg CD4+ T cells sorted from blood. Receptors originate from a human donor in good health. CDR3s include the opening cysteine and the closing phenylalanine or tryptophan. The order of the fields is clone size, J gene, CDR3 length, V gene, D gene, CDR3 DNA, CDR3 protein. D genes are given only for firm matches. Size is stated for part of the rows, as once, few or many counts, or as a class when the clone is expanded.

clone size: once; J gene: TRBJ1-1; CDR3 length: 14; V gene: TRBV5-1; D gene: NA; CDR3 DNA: TGCGCCAGCAGCTTGGACAGCCTTAACACTGAAGCTTTCTTT; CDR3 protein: CASSLDSLNTEAFF
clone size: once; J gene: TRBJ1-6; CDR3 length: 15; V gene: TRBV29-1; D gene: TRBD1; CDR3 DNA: TGCAGCGTAACCACCGGGACAGGGCCAAATTCACCCCTCCACTTT; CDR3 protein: CSVTTGTGPNSPLHF
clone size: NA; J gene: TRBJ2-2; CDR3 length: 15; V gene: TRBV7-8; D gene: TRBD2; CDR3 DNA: TGTGCCAGCAGCACCTCCCTGGGGGGGACCGGGGAGCTGTTTTTT; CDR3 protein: CASSTSLGGTGELFF
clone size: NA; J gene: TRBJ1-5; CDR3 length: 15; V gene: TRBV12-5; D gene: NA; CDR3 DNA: TGTGCTAGTGGTAAGACCGGGGGGGAGATCCAGCCCCAGCATTTT; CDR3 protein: CASGKTGGEIQPQHF
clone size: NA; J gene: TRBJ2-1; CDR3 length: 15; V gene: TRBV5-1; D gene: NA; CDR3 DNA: TGCGCCAGCAGCCTCCTAGGGGAACCTTGGAATGAGCAGTTCTTC; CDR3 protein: CASSLLGEPWNEQFF
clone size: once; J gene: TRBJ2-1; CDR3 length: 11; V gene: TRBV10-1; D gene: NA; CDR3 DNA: TGCGCCAGTGCACTGAACAATGAGCAGTTCTTC; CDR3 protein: CASALNNEQFF
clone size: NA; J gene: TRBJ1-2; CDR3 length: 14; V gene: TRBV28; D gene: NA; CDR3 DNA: TGTGCCAGCAGTCCCCCCACGGGGGTCTATGGCTACACCTTC; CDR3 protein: CASSPPTGVYGYTF
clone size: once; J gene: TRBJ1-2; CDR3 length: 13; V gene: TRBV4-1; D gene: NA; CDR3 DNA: TGCGCCAGCAGCCAAGACAGCCTCTATGGCTACACCTTC; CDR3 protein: CASSQDSLYGYTF
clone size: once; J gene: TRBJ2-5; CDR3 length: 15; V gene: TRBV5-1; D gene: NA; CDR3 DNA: TGCGCCAGCAGTCATCGTGGGGAACGGGGGGAGACCCAGTACTTC; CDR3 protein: CASSHRGERGETQYF
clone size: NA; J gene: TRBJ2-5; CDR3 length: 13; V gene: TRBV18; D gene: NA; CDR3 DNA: TGTGCCAGCTCGACCAGGGGCCGAGAGACCCAGTACTTC; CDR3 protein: CASSTRGRETQYF
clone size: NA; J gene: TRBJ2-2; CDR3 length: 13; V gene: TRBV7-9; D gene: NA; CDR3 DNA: TGTGCCAGCAGCCTATTCGGGACCGGGGAGCTGTTTTTT; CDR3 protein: CASSLFGTGELFF
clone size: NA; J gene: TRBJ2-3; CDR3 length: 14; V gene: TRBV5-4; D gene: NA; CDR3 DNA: TGTGCCAGCAGCTTTTCGGGGGCTGCGGATACGCAGTATTTT; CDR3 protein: CASSFSGAADTQYF
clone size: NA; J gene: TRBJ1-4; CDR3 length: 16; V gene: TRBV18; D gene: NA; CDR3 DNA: TGTGCCAGCTCACTTATCAGCACGTCCGCTAATGAAAAACTGTTTTTT; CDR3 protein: CASSLISTSANEKLFF
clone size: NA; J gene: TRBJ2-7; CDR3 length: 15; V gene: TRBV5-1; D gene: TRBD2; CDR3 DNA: TGCGCCAGCAGCTTGATTACTAGCGGGGCCTACGAGCAGTACTTC; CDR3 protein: CASSLITSGAYEQYF
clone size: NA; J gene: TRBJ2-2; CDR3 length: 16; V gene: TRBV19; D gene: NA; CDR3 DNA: TGTGCCAGTAACTGGCGGCGGGAACCGAACACCGGGGAGCTGTTTTTT; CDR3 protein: CASNWRREPNTGELFF
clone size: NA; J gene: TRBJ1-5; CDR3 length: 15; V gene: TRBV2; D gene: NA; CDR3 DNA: TGTGCCAGCTCGTTGGGTCCCTATGGCAATCAGCCCCAGCATTTT; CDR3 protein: CASSLGPYGNQPQHF
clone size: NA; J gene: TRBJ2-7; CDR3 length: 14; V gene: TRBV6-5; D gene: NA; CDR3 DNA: TGTGCCAGCAGTTACTCAGGACCCCCTCCCGAGCAGTACTTC; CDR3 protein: CASSYSGPPPEQYF
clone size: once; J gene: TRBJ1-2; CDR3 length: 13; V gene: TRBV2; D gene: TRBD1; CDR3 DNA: TGTGCCAGCAGTGAAGGGACAGGGAGAGGCTACACCTTC; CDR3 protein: CASSEGTGRGYTF
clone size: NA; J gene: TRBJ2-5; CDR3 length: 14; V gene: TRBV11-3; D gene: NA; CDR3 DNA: TGTGCCAGCAGCTTAGGTTTGGGGGAAGAGACCCAGTACTTC; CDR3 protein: CASSLGLGEETQYF
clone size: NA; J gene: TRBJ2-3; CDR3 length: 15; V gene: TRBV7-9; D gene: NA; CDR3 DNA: TGTGCCAGCAGGGGAAAAGTAGCGGGCACAGATACGCAGTATTTT; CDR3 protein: CASRGKVAGTDTQYF
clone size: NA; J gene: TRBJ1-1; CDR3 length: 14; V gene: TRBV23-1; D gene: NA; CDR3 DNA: TGCGCCAGCAGTCAATCCTTAGGGAGTACTGAAGCTTTCTTT; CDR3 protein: CASSQSLGSTEAFF
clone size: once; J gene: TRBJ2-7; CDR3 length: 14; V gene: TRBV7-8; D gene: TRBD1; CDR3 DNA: TGTGCCAGCAGCTTAAGGACAGGGTGGGACGAGCAGTACTTC; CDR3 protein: CASSLRTGWDEQYF
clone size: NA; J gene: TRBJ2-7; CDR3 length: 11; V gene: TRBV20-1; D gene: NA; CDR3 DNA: TGCAGTGCTAGAGAAGGGAACGAGCAGTACTTC; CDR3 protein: CSAREGNEQYF
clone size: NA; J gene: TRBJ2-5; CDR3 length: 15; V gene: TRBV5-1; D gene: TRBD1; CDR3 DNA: TGCGCCAGCAGCACCCGACAGGGCGACCAAGAGACCCAGTACTTC; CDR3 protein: CASSTRQGDQETQYF
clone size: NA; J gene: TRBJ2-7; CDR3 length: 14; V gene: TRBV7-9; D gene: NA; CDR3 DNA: TGTGCCAGCAGCTTAGCCCACAAAGGGGATTGGCAGTACTTC; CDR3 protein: CASSLAHKGDWQYF
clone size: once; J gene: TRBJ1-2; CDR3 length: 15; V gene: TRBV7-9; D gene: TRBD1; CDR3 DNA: TGTGCCAGCAGCACCGACAGGGGCCAGGAAGATGGCTACACCTTC; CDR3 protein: CASSTDRGQEDGYTF
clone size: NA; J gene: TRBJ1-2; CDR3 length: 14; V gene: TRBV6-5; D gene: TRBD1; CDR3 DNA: TGTGCCAGCAGTAAGACAGGGTCTGTAAATGGCTACACCTTC; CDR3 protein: CASSKTGSVNGYTF
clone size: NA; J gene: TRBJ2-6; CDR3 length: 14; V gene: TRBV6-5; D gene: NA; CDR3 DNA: TGTGCCAGCAGTTACAGGGCCCTGGCCAGCGTCCTGACTTTC; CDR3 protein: CASSYRALASVLTF
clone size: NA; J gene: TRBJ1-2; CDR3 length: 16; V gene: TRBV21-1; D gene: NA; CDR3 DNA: TGTGCCAGCAGCAAAGGTTGTGGGCAGGGGGCCTATGGCTACACCTTC; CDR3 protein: CASSKGCGQGAYGYTF
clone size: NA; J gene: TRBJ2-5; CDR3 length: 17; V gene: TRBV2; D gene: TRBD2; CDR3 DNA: TGTGCCAGCAGTGAAGCTAGCGGGAGGGCCTATAAAAAGACCCAGTACTTC; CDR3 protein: CASSEASGRAYKKTQYF
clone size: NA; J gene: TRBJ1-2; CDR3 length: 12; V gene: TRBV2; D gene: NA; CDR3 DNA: TGTGCCAGCAGGAGGGGGGGCGATGGCTACACCTTC; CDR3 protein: CASRRGGDGYTF
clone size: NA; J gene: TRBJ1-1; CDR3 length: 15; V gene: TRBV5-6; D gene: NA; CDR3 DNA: TGTGCCAGCAGCCCCTTGGACTGGGTAAGCACTGAAGCTTTCTTT; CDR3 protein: CASSPLDWVSTEAFF
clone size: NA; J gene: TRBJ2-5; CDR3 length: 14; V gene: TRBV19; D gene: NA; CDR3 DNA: TGTGCCAGTAGTATAGGGGGGGCCGAGGAGACCCAGTACTTC; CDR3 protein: CASSIGGAEETQYF
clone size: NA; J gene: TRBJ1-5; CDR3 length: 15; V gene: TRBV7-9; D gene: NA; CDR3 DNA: TGTGCCAGCAGCCCGATACAGGGAGGCAATCAGCCCCAGCATTTT; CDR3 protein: CASSPIQGGNQPQHF
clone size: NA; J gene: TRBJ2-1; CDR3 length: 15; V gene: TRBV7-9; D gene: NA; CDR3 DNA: TGTGCCAGCAGCTTGGGGGCAGGGCAAATCGATGAGCAGTTCTTC; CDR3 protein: CASSLGAGQIDEQFF
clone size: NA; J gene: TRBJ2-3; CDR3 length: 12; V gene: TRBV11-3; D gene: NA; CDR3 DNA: TGTGCCAGCAGCCTTCGCACAGATACGCAGTATTTT; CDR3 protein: CASSLRTDTQYF
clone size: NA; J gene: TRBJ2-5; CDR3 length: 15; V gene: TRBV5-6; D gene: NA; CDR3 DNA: TGTGCCAGCAGGGAAGAGGGAGGAGCTCAAGAGACCCAGTACTTC; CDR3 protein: CASREEGGAQETQYF
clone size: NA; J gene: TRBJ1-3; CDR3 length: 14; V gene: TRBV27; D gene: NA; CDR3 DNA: TGTGCCAGCAGCTCGTGGCTACGTGGAAACACCATATATTTT; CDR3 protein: CASSSWLRGNTIYF
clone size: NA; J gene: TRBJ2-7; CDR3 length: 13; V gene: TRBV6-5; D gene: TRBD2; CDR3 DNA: TGTGCCAGCGGACTAGCGGGGACCTACGAGCAGTACTTC; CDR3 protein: CASGLAGTYEQYF
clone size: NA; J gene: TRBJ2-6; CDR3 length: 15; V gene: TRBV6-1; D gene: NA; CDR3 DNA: TGTGCCAGCAGTGATGGGGGCCTAGGCCCAAACGTCCTGACTTTC; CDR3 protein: CASSDGGLGPNVLTF
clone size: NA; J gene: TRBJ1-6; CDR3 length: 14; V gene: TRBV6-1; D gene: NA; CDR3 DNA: TGTGCCAGCAGTGAAGTGGATTATAATTCACCCCTCCACTTT; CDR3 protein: CASSEVDYNSPLHF
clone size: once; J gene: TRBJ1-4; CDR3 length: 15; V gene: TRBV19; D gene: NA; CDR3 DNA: TGTGCCAGTAGCCTGGACGGACCCCCCAATGAAAAACTGTTTTTT; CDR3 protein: CASSLDGPPNEKLFF
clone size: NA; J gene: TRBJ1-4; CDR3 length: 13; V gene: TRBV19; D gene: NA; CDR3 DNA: TGTGCCAGTAGTAACAGGGCCAATGAAAAACTGTTTTTT; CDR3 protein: CASSNRANEKLFF
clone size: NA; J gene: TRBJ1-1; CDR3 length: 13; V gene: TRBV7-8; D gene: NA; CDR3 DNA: TGTGCCAGTAGCACAGACAGGAACACTGAAGCTTTCTTT; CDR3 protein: CASSTDRNTEAFF
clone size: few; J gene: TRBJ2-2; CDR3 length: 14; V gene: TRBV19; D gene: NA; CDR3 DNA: TGTGCCAGTAGTAGGGACGGGAACACCGGGGAGCTGTTTTTT; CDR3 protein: CASSRDGNTGELFF
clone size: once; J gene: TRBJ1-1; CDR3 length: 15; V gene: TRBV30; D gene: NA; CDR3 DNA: TGTGCCTGGAGTGAGGTTGGCAGGGGAATGACTGAAGCTTTCTTT; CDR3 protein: CAWSEVGRGMTEAFF
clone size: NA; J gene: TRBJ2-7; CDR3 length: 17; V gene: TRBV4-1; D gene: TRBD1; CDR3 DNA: TGCGCCAGCAGCCAATCGACCCCCCGGACAGGGGATTACGAGCAGTACTTC; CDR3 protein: CASSQSTPRTGDYEQYF
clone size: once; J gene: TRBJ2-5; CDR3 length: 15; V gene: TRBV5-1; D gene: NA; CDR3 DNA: TGCGCCAGCAGCCTAGGGTCTACTCCAGCGGAGACCCAGTACTTC; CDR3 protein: CASSLGSTPAETQYF
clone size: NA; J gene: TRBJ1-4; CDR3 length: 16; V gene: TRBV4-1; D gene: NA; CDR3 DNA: TGCGCCAGCAGCCAAGAGGCCCCAGGGTTAGGGGAAAAACTGTTTTTT; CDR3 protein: CASSQEAPGLGEKLFF
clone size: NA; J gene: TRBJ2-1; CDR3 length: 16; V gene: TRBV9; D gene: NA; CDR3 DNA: TGTGCCAGCAGCCGTAGGTTTGGGGACCGATACAATGAGCAGTTCTTC; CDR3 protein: CASSRRFGDRYNEQFF
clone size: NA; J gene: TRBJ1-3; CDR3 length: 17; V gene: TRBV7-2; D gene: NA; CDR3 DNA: TGTGCCAGCAGCTCCCAGTTGCGAGGAAACTCTGGAAACACCATATATTTT; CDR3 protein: CASSSQLRGNSGNTIYF
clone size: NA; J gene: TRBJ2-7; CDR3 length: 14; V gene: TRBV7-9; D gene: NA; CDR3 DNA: TGTGCCAGCAGCTTATTGGGGGAAGAGTCCGAGCAGTACTTC; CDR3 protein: CASSLLGEESEQYF
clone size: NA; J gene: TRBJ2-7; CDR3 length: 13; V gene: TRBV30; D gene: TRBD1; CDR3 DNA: TGTGCCTGGAACGGGACAGGGCATGAAGAGCAGTACTTC; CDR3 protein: CAWNGTGHEEQYF
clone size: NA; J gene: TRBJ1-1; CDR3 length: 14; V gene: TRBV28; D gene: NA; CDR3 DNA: TGTGCCAGCAAAATGGCAGGCATGAACACTGAAGCTTTCTTT; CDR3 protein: CASKMAGMNTEAFF